This T cell receptor (beta chain) was documented in a study of OX40 agonist ivuxolimab in advanced cancers. The study's findings and limits: At doses 0.1 to 3.0 mg/kg, CD4+ and CD8+ clones expanded. Among the least clonally expanded were partial responders at 0.1-3.0 mg/kg. Which antigen the expanded peripheral T cells recognized is unknown. The authors also found low normalized T-cell clonal expansion in some nonresponders.

Assay used: immunoSEQ multiplex PCR; TCRdb lists only in-frame clones, some missing. The sample consists of fewer than 75,000 clones, roughly 90% of them appearing once. Germline CDR1 is SNHLY and CDR2 is FYNNEI. This CDR3 is built from 15 residues. After removal of 10 bases from V and 5 bases from J, the junction contained 10 bases not matched to a gene. This clone has a single count. Antigen: not known. The TCR comes from an adult with an advanced solid tumor such as melanoma, head and neck, liver or kidney cancer. The sequences come from CD4+ or CD8+ T cells sorted from blood, collected in a trial of the OX40 agonist ivuxolimab. V is TRBV2 and J is TRBJ2-1, with TRBD2 identical over 11 bases. CDR3 sequence: CAIKPGTSGDNEQFF. The CDR3, as DNA: TGTGCCATCAAACCCGGGACTAGCGGAGACAATGAGCAGTTCTTC.